This entry lists 9 T cell receptor beta chains sequenced from one sample in a study of shared clonotypes between healthy human individuals. Here immunoSEQ multiplex PCR was the method, and the copy in TCRdb shows in-frame clones only, minus some. This sample has under 1,900,000 clones, with approximately 98.5% found just once. The sequencing input was naive CD4+ T cells sorted from blood. The subset: CD45RA+ positively selected. These receptors were collected from a young man in good health.

The genes are TRBV12-2 and TRBJ2-7; TRBD1 is taken as the D call from the table, unchecked against the DNA. TRBV12-2 is designated a pseudogene. The CDR3 has 14 amino acids. CDR3: CASRLRQVSYEQYF. As DNA, the CDR3 is TGTGCAAGTCGCCTTCGACAGGTCTCCTACGAGCAGTACTTC.

This chain connects TRBV19 to TRBJ2-7; D may correspond to TRBD1 or TRBD2 (5 bases each). This CDR3 has 14 amino acids. The V gene's germline CDR1 is LNHDA and CDR2 SQIVND (reference sequence). The germline V and J ends were trimmed by 4 bases and 2 bases, with 12 bases remaining between them. CDR3 DNA: TGTGCCAGTAGTAGAACCGGGACGACCTACGAGCAGTACTTC. Amino acids: CASSRTGTTYEQYF. The entire variable domain, with the rest obtained from reference TRBV19 and TRBJ2-7, is as follows: DGGITQSPKYLFRKEGQNVTLSCEQNLNHDAMYWYRQDPGQGLRLIYYSQIVNDFQKGDIAEGYSVSREKKESFPLTVTSAQKNPTAFYLCASSRTGTTYEQYFGPGTRLTVT.

V usage is TRBV15 and J usage is TRBJ2-7; 7 bases fit TRBD1. CDR3 length: 14 amino acids. Losses at the gene ends were 7 bases for V and 3 bases for J; bases not matched to a gene: 9. CDR1 LNHNV and CDR2 YYDKDF come from the germline V gene (reference sequence). The CDR3 bases are TGTGCCACCAAATCGAACAGGGGAAACTACGAGCAGTACTTC. Amino acids: CATKSNRGNYEQYF.

The chain combines TRBV5-1 with TRBJ2-7; 8 bases agree with TRBD2. From germline, CDR1 is SGHRS and CDR2 YFSETQ. V lost 2 bases to trimming and J lost 2 bases; unmatched junction nucleotides: 9. The CDR3 length is 16 residues. CDR3 nucleotides: TGCGCCAGCAGCTTAACCGTAGCGGGATCAGCCTACGAGCAGTACTTC. Protein: CASSLTVAGSAYEQYF.

V and J are TRBV9 and TRBJ2-7, with 7 nucleotides matching TRBD2. Germline trimming cut 0 bases from V and 2 bases from J; bases unmatched to any gene: 8. The CDR3 length is 16 residues. The germline gives CDR1 SGDLS, CDR2 YYNGEE. The CDR3 protein is CASSVGAAGETYEQYF. Here the CDR3 DNA reads TGTGCCAGCAGCGTAGGGGCGGCGGGGGAAACCTACGAGCAGTACTTC.

The CDR3 region is CASSLEAGRSYEQYF. CDR3 coding DNA: TGTGCCAGCAGCTTGGAAGCGGGCCGTTCCTACGAGCAGTACTTC. The rearrangement uses TRBV7-2 and TRBJ2-7; the D gene is possibly TRBD2 (6 bases). The V end was cut by 3 bases, the J end by 1 base, with 13 bases between. This CDR3 is built from 15 residues. Germline assignment: CDR1 SGHTA and CDR2 FQGNSA.

The V gene is TRBV7-2, the J gene TRBJ1-2; TRBD1 might be the D (5 bases). The V end was cut by 3 bases, the J end by 8 bases, with 19 bases between. Germline CDR1 is SGHTA and CDR2 is FQGNSA. This CDR3 spans 15 amino acids. As DNA, the CDR3 is TGTGCCAGCAGCTTCATGGGGCAGGCCTTAACGGGCTACACCTTC. Translated, it gives CASSFMGQALTGYTF. The whole variable domain, filled in from reference TRBV7-2 and TRBJ1-2, reads GAGVSQSPSNKVTEKGKDVELRCDPISGHTALYWYRQSLGQGLEFLIYFQGNSAPDKSGLPSDRFSAERTGGSVSTLTIQRTQQEDSAVYLCASSFMGQALTGYTFGSGTRLTVV.

In the case of this clone: At the DNA level, this CDR3 is encoded by other sequences in the same sample as well. The chain recombines TRBV6-5 with TRBJ2-7, with D hard to call. The CDR3 has 14 residues. Trimming stripped 0 bases from V and 0 bases from J, with 6 bases between. CDR1 and CDR2 from the germline V gene are MNHEY and SVGAGI. The DNA of the CDR3 is TGTGCCAGCAGTTACTCGGCCAGCTCCTACGAGCAGTACTTC. Its translation: CASSYSASSYEQYF.

The chain uses TRBV5-5 and TRBJ1-3; no definite D call. CDR1 SGHKS and CDR2 YYEKEE come from the germline V gene (reference sequence). There are 15 residues in the CDR3. The V end lost 1 base, the J end lost 0 bases, and 8 bases lay between the germline ends. CDR3 sequence reads: CASSLIRSSGNTIYF. For the CDR3, the DNA is TGTGCCAGCAGCTTGATAAGGAGCTCTGGAAACACCATATATTTT.